The rows below give T cell receptor beta chains drawn from one sample of a study of identical twins. TCRdb analysed the 5' RACE reads with MiXCR anew, one entry per CDR3 protein. The sample lists 500,000 or so distinct CDR3 sequences, approximately 15% occurring once. This same sample was also taken into another study, of yellow fever vaccine responses in identical twins.

Source material: CD4+ T cells sorted from blood. The receptors were sampled from a woman aged 18-30 years in good health. Each CDR3 is given with its conserved first and last residue. A D gene is named only where the DNA matches it firmly. For some rows the clone size is stated as once, few or many, or as a class when expanded; others skip it.

d_gene	v_gene	j_gene	abundance	CDR3nt	CDR3aa
-	TRBV11-1	TRBJ2-7	-	TGTGCCACCTCCCTCACCGGGGGGCCCCATTACGAGCAGTACTTC	CATSLTGGPHYEQYF
TRBD1	TRBV7-2	TRBJ2-7	few	TGTGCCAGCAGCTTTGGGACAGTCTCCTACGAGCAGTACTTC	CASSFGTVSYEQYF
-	TRBV28	TRBJ2-3	-	TGTGCCAGCAGTCTCCTAAGGTGGAGGGCTCAAGATACGCAGTATTTT	CASSLLRWRAQDTQYF
TRBD1	TRBV5-5	TRBJ2-3	-	TGTGCCAGCAGCTCGACAGGGGGCACAGATACGCAGTATTTT	CASSSTGGTDTQYF
TRBD2	TRBV3-1	TRBJ2-7	few	TGTGCCAGCAGCCAAGCTAAGCGGGGTTCCTACGAGCAGTACTTC	CASSQAKRGSYEQYF
-	TRBV6-2/TRBV6-3	TRBJ2-1	few	TGTGCCAGCAGGTCACTAGCCTCGAGCTCCTACAATGAGCAGTTCTTC	CASRSLASSSYNEQFF
-	TRBV19	TRBJ1-2	few	TGTGCCAGTAGTATAGACGGACAGCACTATGGCTACACCTTC	CASSIDGQHYGYTF
-	TRBV5-5	TRBJ1-3	few	TGTGCCAGCAGCTTGGCACTTCAAGTCTCTGGAAACACCATATATTTT	CASSLALQVSGNTIYF
-	TRBV28	TRBJ1-3	-	TGTGCCAGCAGTTTATACGGAAACACCATATATTTT	CASSLYGNTIYF
-	TRBV25-1	TRBJ1-4	few	TGTGCCAGCCGAACCTCGAGGGGGGTTAATGAAAAACTGTTTTTT	CASRTSRGVNEKLFF
TRBD1	TRBV29-1	TRBJ2-7	few	TGCAGCGTTGAAGGCGGCTACAGGGGGACGCTTCGCGAGCAGTACTTC	CSVEGGYRGTLREQYF
-	TRBV21-1	TRBJ1-5	-	TGTGCCAGCAGCCCTCACTATGACAGGCCCAATCAGCCCCAGCATTTT	CASSPHYDRPNQPQHF
-	TRBV25-1	TRBJ1-2	-	TGTGCCAGCAGTGCCCCGGTAGGGTATGGCTACACCTTC	CASSAPVGYGYTF
-	TRBV29-1	TRBJ2-3	many	TGCAGCCTAGAGGCGGGGACAGATACGCAGTATTTT	CSLEAGTDTQYF
-	TRBV2	TRBJ1-2	-	TGTGCCTCCTTAGGAGGGTCGAGTTGTACCTTC	CASLGGSSCTF
-	TRBV28	TRBJ2-6	-	TGTGCCAGCGAGAGCCCGGGACTCCAGTCTGGGGCCAACGTCCTGACTTTC	CASESPGLQSGANVLTF
TRBD1	TRBV20-1	TRBJ2-5	-	TGCAGTGCCGACTCGGACAGGGCGGCAGAGACCCAGTACTTC	CSADSDRAAETQYF
TRBD1	TRBV9	TRBJ1-5	few	TGTGCCAGCAGCCCGGGACAGGTCAATCAGCCCCAGCATTTT	CASSPGQVNQPQHF
-	TRBV28	TRBJ1-4	few	TGTGCCAGCAGTTTATTTCTCTGGGGGGTCACAGCCTCAAATGAAAAACTGTTTTTT	CASSLFLWGVTASNEKLFF
-	TRBV10-3	TRBJ2-4	-	TGTGCCATCAGTGATACATCTCTAGCCAAAAACATTCAGTACTTC	CAISDTSLAKNIQYF
TRBD1	TRBV12-3/TRBV12-4	TRBJ1-2	-	TGTGCCAGCAGTTACACAGGGGCCACGACGCGCGGCTACACCTTC	CASSYTGATTRGYTF
TRBD2	TRBV11-1	TRBJ2-1	few	TGTGCCAGCAGCTTACAATGGACTAGCGGAGTTAATGACAATGAGCAGTTCTTC	CASSLQWTSGVNDNEQFF
-	TRBV27	TRBJ1-2	-	TGTGCCAGCAGTTTATCGGGGGTTGGGAATGGCTACACCTTC	CASSLSGVGNGYTF
-	TRBV6-1	TRBJ1-5	few	TGTGCCAGCAGTCCTCGCCAGGGGTATCAGCCCCAGCATTTT	CASSPRQGYQPQHF
-	TRBV29-1	TRBJ2-5	-	TGCAGCGTTGAGATAGATACCTATGGGACCCAGTACTTC	CSVEIDTYGTQYF
-	TRBV28	TRBJ1-1	-	TGTGCCAGCAGTTTTAGGGGGGCTACTGAAGCTTTCTTT	CASSFRGATEAFF
TRBD1	TRBV15	TRBJ2-1	-	TGTGCCACCAGCAGAGATTATGTGACAGGGAAGCTGGAGCAGTTCTTC	CATSRDYVTGKLEQFF
-	TRBV3-1	TRBJ1-1	-	TGTGCCAGCAGCCAAGATCCAGGGGTGAACACTGAAGCTTTCTTT	CASSQDPGVNTEAFF
-	TRBV7-2	TRBJ2-7	many	TGTGCCAGCAGTTTGCTGGCTTACGAGCAGTACTTC	CASSLLAYEQYF
TRBD1	TRBV6-1	TRBJ2-7	few	TGTGCCAGCAGTCGCTCCTCCGGACAGGGATTCCCCTCCGAGCAGTACTTC	CASSRSSGQGFPSEQYF
-	TRBV6-2/TRBV6-3	TRBJ2-2	many	TGTGCCAGCAGTGACCTGGACAGTTCCACCGGGGAGCTGTTTTTT	CASSDLDSSTGELFF
TRBD2	TRBV14	TRBJ2-5	few	TGTGCCAGCAGCCAAGCCCGCGGGGGGTCTGGAGAGACCCAGTACTTC	CASSQARGGSGETQYF
-	TRBV15	TRBJ2-4	-	TGTGCCACCAGCAGATCGATCGGACAGACCAAAAACATTCAGTACTTC	CATSRSIGQTKNIQYF
-	TRBV5-6	TRBJ2-1	-	TGTGCCAGCAGAGATGAGGGGGTGGGGAATGAGCAGTTCTTC	CASRDEGVGNEQFF
TRBD1	TRBV6-5	TRBJ2-7	-	TGTGCCAGCAGTTCCCCGCCGGGACAGGGGTTCAGGGAGCAGTACTTC	CASSSPPGQGFREQYF
-	TRBV6-1	TRBJ1-2	-	TGTGCCAGCAGCCCCTCGGGGGCTTCTATTGGCTACACCTTC	CASSPSGASIGYTF
TRBD2	TRBV20-1	TRBJ2-1	-	TGCAGTGCTGGACTAGCCATTAGCTACAATGAGCAGTTCTTC	CSAGLAISYNEQFF
TRBD2	TRBV25-1	TRBJ2-7	-	TGTGCCAGCACGGCGGGAGGGCCGGACGAGCAGTACTTC	CASTAGGPDEQYF
TRBD1	TRBV5-1	TRBJ2-2	-	TGCGCCAGCCGACAGGGCCCAACCGGGGAGCTGTTTTTT	CASRQGPTGELFF
-	TRBV4-1	TRBJ2-6	few	TGCGCCATCAGCCAATACACAGGGTCCGGGGCCAACGTCCTGACTTTC	CAISQYTGSGANVLTF
-	TRBV30	TRBJ1-4	-	TGTGCCTGGAGTGTCAGTTCGACAGGCTCTAATGAAAAACTGTTTTTT	CAWSVSSTGSNEKLFF
TRBD2	TRBV20-1	TRBJ2-3	-	TGCAGTGCTCATTTCGGGACTAGCGGGGGTAGCACAGATACGCAGTATTTT	CSAHFGTSGGSTDTQYF
-	TRBV7-9	TRBJ2-5	-	TGTGCCAGCAGTCCACCCGTCGGAGAGACCCAGTACTTC	CASSPPVGETQYF
-	TRBV7-2	TRBJ2-7	few	TGTGCCAGCAGCTTAGGGGGGATTGGACCGGGGGAGCAGTACTTC	CASSLGGIGPGEQYF
-	TRBV7-2	TRBJ2-2	few	TGTGCCAGCAGCTTAGCCTGGACGAACACCGGGGAGCTGTTTTTT	CASSLAWTNTGELFF
-	TRBV9	TRBJ2-1	few	TGTGCCAGCATTATTGGGGATGAGCAGTTCTTC	CASIIGDEQFF
-	TRBV6-1	TRBJ2-2	-	TGTGCCAGCAGTACGGGCCCGAACACCGGGGAGCTGTTTTTT	CASSTGPNTGELFF